This T cell receptor beta chain was recovered during a study of Graves' ophthalmopathy and Graves' hyperthyroidism. Study-wide results and caveats: Most clonotypes expanded in thyroid above 0.001 frequency were present in blood too.

The CDR3 runs 14 residues. Germline loops: CDR1 SEHNR, CDR2 FQNEAQ (reference sequence). Trimming took 2 bases from V and 10 from J, leaving 14 bases between them. Researchers turned away patients with other autoimmune diseases, uncontrolled infections, pregnancy or lactation. About this clonotype: Antigen unknown.

The authors amplified TCR beta CDR3 regions from RNA transcripts. Second-round multiplex PCR came after first-round RT-PCR with HTBI primers. Via MiXCR, TCRdb re-called the multiplex PCR reads, giving one row per CDR3 protein. This table has more than 550,000 distinct CDR3 sequences, roughly two fifths appearing once. This sequence was found in an adult man with Graves' ophthalmopathy. Sequencing input: peripheral blood. The rearrangement links TRBV7-9 to TRBJ2-2; possibly TRBD1 or TRBD2 for D (6 bases each). CDR3 DNA sequence: TGTGCCAGCAGCTTATCGGGGGCTAGCAAGGAGCTGTTTTTT. This encodes CASSLSGASKELFF.